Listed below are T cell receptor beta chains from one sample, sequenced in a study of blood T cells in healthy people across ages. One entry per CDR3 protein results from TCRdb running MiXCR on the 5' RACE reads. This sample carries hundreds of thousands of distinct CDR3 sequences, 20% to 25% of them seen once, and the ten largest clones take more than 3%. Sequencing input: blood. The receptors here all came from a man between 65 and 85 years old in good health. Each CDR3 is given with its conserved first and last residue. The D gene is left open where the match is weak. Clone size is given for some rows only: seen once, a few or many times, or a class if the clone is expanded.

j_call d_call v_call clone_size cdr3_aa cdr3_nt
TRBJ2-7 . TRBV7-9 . CASSFSSCYEQYF TGTGCCAGCAGCTTTTCGAGCTGCTACGAGCAGTACTTC
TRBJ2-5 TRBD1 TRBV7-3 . CASSLGDRGRFEETQYF TGTGCCAGCAGCTTAGGGGACAGGGGGCGCTTTGAAGAGACCCAGTACTTC
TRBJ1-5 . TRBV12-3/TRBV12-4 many CASSFGNQPQHF TGTGCCAGCAGTTTTGGCAATCAGCCCCAGCATTTT
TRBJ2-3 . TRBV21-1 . CASSRGEGSDTQYF TGTGCCAGCAGCCGTGGCGAGGGCTCAGATACGCAGTATTTT
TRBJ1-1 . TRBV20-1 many CSARGGAAVAFF TGCAGTGCTCGTGGGGGGGCCGCGGTAGCTTTCTTT
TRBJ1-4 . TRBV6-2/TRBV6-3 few CASSSQPQDSRGEKLFF TGTGCCAGCAGTTCGCAACCCCAGGACAGCCGCGGTGAAAAACTGTTTTTT
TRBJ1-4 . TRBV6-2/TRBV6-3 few CASSYYREEKLFF TGTGCCAGCAGTTACTACAGGGAGGAAAAACTGTTTTTT
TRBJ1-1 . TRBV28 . CASTLPNLNTEAFF TGTGCCAGCACATTACCGAACTTGAACACTGAAGCTTTCTTT
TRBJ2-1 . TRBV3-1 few CASSKSTQNNEQFF TGTGCCAGCAGCAAGTCAACACAGAACAATGAGCAGTTCTTC
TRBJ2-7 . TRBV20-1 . CSARGDTDNYEQYF TGCAGTGCTAGAGGGGACACAGATAACTACGAGCAGTACTTC
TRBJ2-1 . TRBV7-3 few CASSLGLGDPDNEQFF TGTGCCAGCAGCTTAGGGTTGGGGGATCCGGACAATGAGCAGTTCTTC
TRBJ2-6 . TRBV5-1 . CASATEAGANVLTF TGCGCCAGCGCGACCGAAGCTGGGGCCAACGTCCTGACTTTC
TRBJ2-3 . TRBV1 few CTSSPLGGTRCTDTQYF TGCACCAGCAGCCCCTTGGGTGGGACTAGATGCACAGATACGCAGTATTTT
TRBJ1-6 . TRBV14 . CASSHRENSPLHF TGTGCCAGCAGCCACAGGGAGAATTCACCCCTCCACTTT
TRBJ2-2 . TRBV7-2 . CASSLAGDNGELFF TGTGCCAGCAGCTTAGCGGGAGATAACGGGGAGCTGTTTTTT
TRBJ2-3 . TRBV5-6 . CASSSGHLDTQYF TGTGCCAGCAGCTCCGGACATTTAGATACGCAGTATTTT
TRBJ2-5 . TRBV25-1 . CASSVVGYETQYF TGTGCCAGCAGTGTAGTGGGGTATGAGACCCAGTACTTC
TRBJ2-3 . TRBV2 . CASRQQGPDTQYF TGTGCCAGCAGGCAACAGGGCCCAGATACGCAGTATTTT
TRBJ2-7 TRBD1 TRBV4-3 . CASSQEARGRYEQYF TGCGCCAGCAGCCAAGAGGCCAGGGGGCGTTACGAGCAGTACTTC
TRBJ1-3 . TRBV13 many CASSFLTGPGNTIYF TGTGCCAGCAGCTTCCTTACGGGTCCTGGAAACACCATATATTTT
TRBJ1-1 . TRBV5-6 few CASSLEEGPLTEAFF TGTGCCAGCAGCTTGGAAGAGGGCCCCCTCACTGAAGCTTTCTTT
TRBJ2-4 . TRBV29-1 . CSVGGGSKNIQYF TGCAGCGTTGGTGGAGGGAGTAAGAACATTCAGTACTTC
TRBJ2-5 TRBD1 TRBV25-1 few CASSDRQTGGGETQYF TGTGCCAGCAGTGACCGACAGACAGGGGGCGGGGAGACCCAGTACTTC
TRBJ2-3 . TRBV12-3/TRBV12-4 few CASNFGHRTDTQYF TGTGCCAGCAACTTCGGACACCGCACAGATACGCAGTATTTT